The following is a T cell receptor beta chain sequence with its context. This clone's antigen is unknown. Base qualities are missing; no much larger clone stands one base away. TCR libraries were generated with the immunoSEQ multiplex PCR assay, using TCR-beta and/or TCR-alpha/delta assays for each sample. The Illumina high-throughput platform was used to sequence the amplified TCR libraries. On the authors' methods: Clustering and dimensionality reduction relied on pairwise TCRdist distances among GMM-specific receptors from T cells that were either sorted ex vivo or expanded in vitro. Each clinical repertoire received a mean NN-distance score, defined as the average TCRdist to the nearest 10% of tetramer-positive reference sequences. GEM TCR motif frequency was calculated as the fraction of unique TCRs that matched known GEM sequences in V/J usage and CDR3 length. Active tuberculosis was classified by linear discriminant analysis with leave-one-out cross-validation, implemented in scikit-learn. Sourced from immuneACCESS, this table was stored by TCRdb with only in-frame sequences that have V and J called. A share of the clones is absent; for the studies checked, an unresolved V gene accounts for under half, and the remainder has no known explanation. The V and J calls and the clone size are those of that table, but D and trimming were determined from the DNA. For this sample there are some 30,000 clones; roughly 92% appear just once. The ten largest clones represent about 7.8% of the sample.

This sample is part of a study of T cells in tuberculosis (dated by TCRdb to between 2017 and 2018). Background for the entire study: The study combined CD1B tetramers and high-throughput TCR immunosequencing to characterize T cells specific for the mycobacterial lipid antigen glucose monomycolate (GMM). With 10 or so people per group, a South African clinical cohort compared IGRA-negative adolescents, IGRA-positive adolescents with latent tuberculosis, and adults with active tuberculosis. The investigation overall reported the following: Smaller mean NN-distances to GMM-specific TCRs were observed in active tuberculosis TCR-alpha repertoires than in IGRA-negative controls, suggesting clonal expansion of GMM-specific TCRs. Clinical samples were selected based on the availability of cryopreserved specimens, with adults included as active tuberculosis cases and adolescents included as controls. The smaller NN-distances in active tuberculosis patients were driven in part by shorter CDR3-alpha lengths, while the difference seen for TCR-beta was not statistically significant. Using GEM motif frequencies, a classifier achieved about 63% accuracy, whereas a classifier built on the diverse GMM-specific repertoire got to more than 85% accuracy (AUROC 0.90).

The CDR3 contains 11 residues, cysteine and phenylalanine counted. Only CDR3 DNA remains: 33 bases, in frame from the first base. The germline V gene (reference sequence) supplies CDR1 GTSNPN and CDR2 SVGIG. The junction carries 17 bases between V and J, which are trimmed by 7 bases and 11 bases respectively. At study entry, a tuberculin skin test and the QuantiFERON-TB GOLD In-Tube IGRA were used to screen adolescents for latent tuberculosis infection. Immunosequencing of unsorted cryopreserved PBMC covered, on average, around 100,000 T cells per clinical donor. Eleven high schools in the Worcester region of the Western Cape, South Africa, served as enrollment sites for adolescents aged 12 to 18 years. Around 10 adolescents infected with M. tuberculosis and ten uninfected adolescents were chosen and matched for age and sex. For the adolescents, PBMC were isolated by density centrifugation from freshly drawn heparinized blood and then cryopreserved.

Rearrangement joined TRBV30 to TRBJ1-1; the D gene identity is not certain. The TCR originated in a donor aged 10 to 29 with latent tuberculosis or without tuberculosis infection. Some clones in this sample may be carry-over from other donors' samples. Sequences were obtained from PBMCs. CDR3 loop: CALDYGRWAFF. The nucleotide sequence reads as follows: TGTGCCTTGGACTATGGACGGTGGGCTTTCTTT.